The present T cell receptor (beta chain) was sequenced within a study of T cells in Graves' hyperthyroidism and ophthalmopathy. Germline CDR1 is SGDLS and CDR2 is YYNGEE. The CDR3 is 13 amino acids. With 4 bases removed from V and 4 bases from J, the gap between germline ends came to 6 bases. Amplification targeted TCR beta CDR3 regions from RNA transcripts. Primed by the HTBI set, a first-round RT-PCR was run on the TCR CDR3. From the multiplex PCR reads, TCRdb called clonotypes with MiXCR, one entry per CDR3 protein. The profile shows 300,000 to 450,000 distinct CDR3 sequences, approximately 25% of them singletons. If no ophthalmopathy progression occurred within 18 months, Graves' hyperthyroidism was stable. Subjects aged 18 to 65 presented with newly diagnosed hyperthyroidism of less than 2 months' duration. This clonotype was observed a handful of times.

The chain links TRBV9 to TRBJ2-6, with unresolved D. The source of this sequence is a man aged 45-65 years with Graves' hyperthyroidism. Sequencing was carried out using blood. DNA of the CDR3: TGTGCCAGCAGCCCGCTGGGGGCCAACGTCCTGACTTTC. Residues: CASSPLGANVLTF.